One and the same sample provided the 10 T cell receptor beta chains below, sequenced in a study of control samples from healthy donors and cancer patients. The protocol was immunoSEQ multiplex PCR, while the TCRdb copy is restricted to in-frame clones and leaves out a portion. Of over 100,000 clones listed, approximately 90% are singletons. Input material: blood. The receptors stem from a man aged 35-49 years in good health.

The genes are TRBV18 and TRBJ1-1, with a possible D match to TRBD1 (5 bases). CDR1 is KGHSH, CDR2 LQKENI, per germline. V was cut by 4 bases and J by 4 bases, with 16 bases left in between. The CDR3 runs 15 residues. The CDR3 region is CASSLNEGLVTEAFF. For the CDR3, the DNA is TGTGCCAGCTCACTCAATGAGGGGCTGGTCACTGAAGCTTTCTTT. The whole variable domain, remainder taken from reference TRBV18 and TRBJ1-1, is NAGVMQNPRHLVRRRGQEARLRCSPMKGHSHVYWYRQLPEEGLKFMVYLQKENIIDESGMPKERFSAEFPKEGPSILRIQQVVRGDSAAYFCASSLNEGLVTEAFFGQGTRLTVV.

This chain uses TRBV30 with TRBJ1-1; D perhaps matches TRBD1 (5 bases). This CDR3 is built from 15 residues. Trimming shortened V by 4 bases and J by 1 base, and 16 bases separated the two germline ends. CDR1 is GTSNPN, CDR2 SVGIG, per germline (reference sequence). The CDR3 is CAWKSGGTTNTEAFF. CDR3 bases: TGTGCCTGGAAGAGTGGGGGAACGACGAACACTGAAGCTTTCTTT.

The J gene is TRBJ2-7, the V gene TRBV6-2 or TRBV6-3, with TRBD2 identical over 10 bases. This CDR3 has 16 residues. The germline CDR1 and CDR2 sequences are MNHEY and SVGEGT. Germline trimming cut 6 bases from V and 0 bases from J; bases unmatched to any gene: 8. The CDR3 coding sequence is TGTGCCAGCAGCCTCCAGACTAGCGGGTTCTCCTACGAGCAGTACTTC. It codes for CASSLQTSGFSYEQYF.

The J gene is TRBJ1-2, the V gene TRBV25-1; 7 bases are a match to TRBD1. This CDR3 comprises 13 residues. Germline V gene lookup returns CDR1 MGHDK and CDR2 SYGVNS. Trimming cost V 2 bases and J 10 bases; bases outside gene matches: 7. Here the CDR3 reads CASSEPGTDSYTF. CDR3 nucleotide sequence: TGTGCCAGCAGTGAACCCGGGACAGACTCCTACACCTTC.

The rearrangement uses TRBV18 and TRBJ1-3; D not certain. Germline V gene sequence: CDR1 KGHSH, CDR2 LQKENI. Trimming removed 3 bases at V and 1 base at J, with 10 bases between. The length of the CDR3 is 15 residues. The CDR3 reads CASSPQWASGNTIYF. The CDR3 DNA reads as TGTGCCAGCTCACCCCAATGGGCTTCTGGAAACACCATATATTTT.

This clone was seen a single time. J is TRBJ2-7 and V is TRBV27; D tentatively fits TRBD1 or TRBD2 (5 bases each). This CDR3 has 13 residues. CDR1 is MNHEY, CDR2 SMNVEV, per germline (reference sequence). With 0 bases removed from V and 6 bases from J, the gap between germline ends came to 9 bases. DNA of the CDR3: TGTGCCAGCAGTTTATCTTTCGGGACCGAGCAGTACTTC. Its translation: CASSLSFGTEQYF.

The chain is built from TRBV25-1 and TRBJ1-4, with D possibly TRBD1 on 5 matching bases. V gave up 2 bases and J gave up 13 bases, with 17 bases separating them. Germline CDR1 and CDR2: MGHDK and SYGVNS. This CDR3 spans 14 amino acids. The CDR3, as DNA: TGTGCCAGCAGTGAACAAGTCCAGGGTGAGGGACTGTTTTTT. Translating it yields CASSEQVQGEGLFF.

This chain joins TRBV9 and TRBJ1-2; D is possibly TRBD1 (6 bases). The CDR3 loop spans 15 amino acids. From germline, CDR1 is SGDLS and CDR2 YYNGEE. With 1 base removed from V and 6 bases from J, the gap between germline ends came to 16 bases. CDR3 coding DNA: TGTGCCAGCAGCGTAAGTTCTGGACAGTGGGATGGCTACACCTTC. Protein sequence: CASSVSSGQWDGYTF.

The V call is TRBV25-1, the J call TRBJ2-5; 9 bases are a match to TRBD1. The V gene end was trimmed by 3 bases and the J gene end by 5 bases; junction bases not matched to a gene: 10. This CDR3 comprises 16 residues. Germline V gene lookup returns CDR1 MGHDK and CDR2 SYGVNS. CDR3 residues: CASSDPLRDREETQYF. The CDR3 nucleotides read TGTGCCAGCAGTGATCCCCTCCGGGACAGGGAGGAGACCCAGTACTTC.

The V gene is TRBV11-3, the J gene TRBJ2-5, with D hard to call. The CDR3 runs to 15 residues. CDR1 is SGHNT, CDR2 YENEEA, per germline. The V end lost 0 bases, the J end lost 5 bases, and 13 bases lay between the germline ends. CDR3 nucleotides: TGTGCCAGCAGCTTAGATGGTGCCCCCTCGGAGACCCAGTACTTC. The encoded protein is CASSLDGAPSETQYF.